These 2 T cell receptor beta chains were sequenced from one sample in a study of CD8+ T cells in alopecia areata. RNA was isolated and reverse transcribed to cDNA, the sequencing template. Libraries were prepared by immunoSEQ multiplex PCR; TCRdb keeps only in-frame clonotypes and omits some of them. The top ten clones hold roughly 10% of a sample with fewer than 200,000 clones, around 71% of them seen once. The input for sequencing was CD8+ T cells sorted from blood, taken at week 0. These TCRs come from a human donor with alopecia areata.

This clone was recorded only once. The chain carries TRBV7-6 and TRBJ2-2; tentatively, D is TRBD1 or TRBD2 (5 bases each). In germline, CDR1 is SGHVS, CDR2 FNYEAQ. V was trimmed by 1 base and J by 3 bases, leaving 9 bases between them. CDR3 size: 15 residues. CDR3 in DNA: TGTGCCAGCAGCTTAGTCCGGGACCACACCGGGGAGCTGTTTTTT. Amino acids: CASSLVRDHTGELFF.

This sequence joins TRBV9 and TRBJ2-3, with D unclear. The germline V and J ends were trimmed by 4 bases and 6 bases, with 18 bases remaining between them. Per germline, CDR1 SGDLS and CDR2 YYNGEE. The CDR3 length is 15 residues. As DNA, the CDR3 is TGTGCCAGCAGCTCCGGGCCGAATTGGTCGGATACGCAGTATTTT. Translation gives CASSSGPNWSDTQYF.